This T cell receptor beta chain was sequenced for a study of cytomegalovirus exposure and HLA in healthy donors. V gave up 3 bases and J gave up 6 bases; unmatched junction bases: 8. The CDR3 is 16 residues long. Germline CDR1 and CDR2: SEHNR and FQNEAQ (reference sequence). This PCR relied on a set of 60 Vbeta primers and 13 Jbeta primers. TCRdb's table, derived via immunoSEQ multiplex PCR, lists solely in-frame clones and lacks some. The data contain about 140,000 clones, roughly four fifths of them singletons. The chain links TRBV7-9 to TRBJ2-7; TRBD2 matches 13 bases. The source is a woman aged 60-75 years in good health and CMV-seropositive. The material sequenced was PBMCs. The DNA of the CDR3 is TGTGCCAGCAGCTTTATGACTAGCGGGAGGTTTCTCGAGCAGTACTTC. It specifies CASSFMTSGRFLEQYF.